The 23 T cell receptor beta chains below were found in one sample sequenced in a study of blood T cells in healthy people across ages. Then a second PCR, running about 6 to 12 cycles, was carried out with a sample-barcoded 5' primer and a J-beta primer mix. TCRdb reanalysed the 5' RACE reads using MiXCR and keeps one entry per CDR3 protein. This table has 800,000 to 950,000 distinct CDR3 sequences, around 46% appearing once. The sample comprised blood. The receptors come from a man aged 30-40 years in good health.

The chain couples TRBV29-1 to TRBJ1-3; D gene unclear. This CDR3 is 11 amino acids long. Germline CDR1 reads SQVTM; CDR2 reads ANQGSEA. V lost 3 bases and J lost 4, with 4 bases in between. The CDR3 loop is CSVDRGNTIYF. DNA of the CDR3: TGCAGCGTTGATCGGGGAAACACCATATATTTT.

The V gene is TRBV5-1, the J gene TRBJ2-1; 9 nucleotides align to TRBD2. CDR1 and CDR2 from the germline V gene are SGHRS and YFSETQ. Unmatched junction bases numbered 10, after V lost 0 bases and J lost 6 bases. CDR3 length equals 17 residues. CDR3 bases: TGCGCCAGCAGCTTGGTTGGTTCGGGACTAGCATTCAATGAGCAGTTCTTC. The encoded protein is CASSLVGSGLAFNEQFF. The whole variable domain, filled in from reference TRBV5-1 and TRBJ2-1, reads KAGVTQTPRYLIKTRGQQVTLSCSPISGHRSVSWYQQTPGQGLQFLFEYFSETQRNKGNFPGRFSGRQFSNSRSEMNVSTLELGDSALYLCASSLVGSGLAFNEQFFGPGTRLTVL.

The chain carries TRBV3-1 and TRBJ1-4; possible D gene TRBD1, 5 bases. CDR1 and CDR2 from the germline V gene are LGHDT and YNNKEL (reference sequence). The CDR3 loop spans 13 amino acids. The V and J ends lost 4 bases and 8 bases respectively, with 11 bases between them. DNA of the CDR3: TGTGCCAGCAGCCGGGGATACAGGGAAAAACTGTTTTTT. Its protein product is CASSRGYREKLFF.

To note about this clonotype: A clone one base away is much larger, so this may be a read error. The chain has TRBV7-6 and TRBJ2-7; perhaps D is TRBD1 or TRBD2 (5 bases each). Germline loops: CDR1 SGHVS, CDR2 FNYEAQ. The CDR3 extends over 13 amino acids. In nucleotides, the CDR3 is TGTGCCAGCAGCCGAGGGGAAAACTACAAGCAGTACTTC. This encodes CASSRGENYKQYF.

The chain recombines TRBV27 with TRBJ2-5; 7 bases line up with TRBD2. The CDR3 length is 14 residues. CDR1 is MNHEY and CDR2 is SMNVEV in the germline V gene (reference sequence). V shed 4 bases and J 7 bases; nucleotides not matched to a gene: 9. CDR3 residues: CASSWGGIAGTQYF. The CDR3 DNA is TGTGCCAGCAGTTGGGGAGGGATTGCGGGGACCCAGTACTTC.

This rearrangement joins TRBV4-3 to TRBJ2-4; 7 nucleotides agree with TRBD1. The J call may be in error: the DNA end matches TRBJ2-7 better. The length of the CDR3 is 15 residues. Germline assignment: CDR1 LGHNA and CDR2 YSLEER. CDR3 nucleotides: TGCGCCAGCAGCCAAGAAGGGACAGTCCCTTACGAGCAGTACTTC. Translation gives CASSQEGTVPYEQYF.

Regarding this clonotype: At one boundary the junction diverges from the germline segment, which might be a read error. The chain links TRBV4-2 to TRBJ1-1, with a possible D match to TRBD1 (5 bases). The CDR3 length is 15 residues. Germline values: CDR1 LGHNA, CDR2 YNFKEQ. CDR3 bases: TGTGGCAGCAGCCAAGATCGAGGGGTGAACACTGAAGCTTTCTTT. Translated: CGSSQDRGVNTEAFF.

This clonotype has a handful of counts. CDR3 DNA: TGCAGTGCTAGAGTTGGCGGCAACTATGGCTACACCTTC. This gives the protein CSARVGGNYGYTF. This sequence joins TRBV20-1 and TRBJ1-2; D gene ambiguous. Per germline, CDR1 DFQATT and CDR2 SNEGSKA (reference sequence). The CDR3 is 13 amino acids. Trimming shortened V by 1 base and J by 2 bases, and 8 bases separated the two germline ends.

The chain couples TRBV6-5 to TRBJ1-2, with 9 bases matching TRBD1. Per germline, CDR1 MNHEY and CDR2 SVGAGI. This CDR3 region has 15 residues. Losses at the gene ends were 2 bases for V and 5 bases for J; bases not matched to a gene: 6. CDR3 coding DNA: TGTGCCAGCAGTTACCGCGACAGGGGGGGTTATGGCTACACCTTC. As protein: CASSYRDRGGYGYTF.

V is TRBV10-3 and J is TRBJ1-5; a possible D gene is TRBD1 (6 bases). Germline V gene lookup returns CDR1 ENHRY and CDR2 SYGVKD. Deletions cut 3 bases from V and 4 bases from J, with 10 bases between. The CDR3 has 14 residues. CDR3 region: CAISEGGWNQPQHF. CDR3 DNA: TGTGCCATCAGTGAAGGGGGGTGGAATCAGCCCCAGCATTTT.

The V gene is TRBV28, the J gene TRBJ2-1, with TRBD2 identical over 10 bases. Germline CDR1 reads MDHEN; CDR2 reads SYDVKM. The CDR3 spans 15 residues. The trim removed 2 bases at V and 10 bases at J, leaving 8 bases unmatched. The CDR3 protein is CASSLPSGGRQEQFF. DNA for the CDR3: TGTGCCAGCAGTTTACCTAGCGGGGGTCGTCAAGAGCAGTTCTTC.

The chain employs TRBV4-1 and TRBJ2-3, with 7 positions matching TRBD2. V gave up 1 base and J gave up 4 bases; unmatched junction bases: 8. This CDR3 is 16 amino acids long. The V gene's germline CDR1 is MGHRA and CDR2 YSYEKL. CDR3 DNA: TGCGCCAGCAGCCAAGTCGGAAGCGGGGCCCCAGATACGCAGTATTTT. It encodes CASSQVGSGAPDTQYF.

The V call is TRBV20-1, the J call TRBJ1-1, with D perhaps matching TRBD1 (6 bases). This CDR3 has 14 residues. In germline, CDR1 is DFQATT, CDR2 SNEGSKA (reference sequence). Trimming stripped 5 bases from V and 0 bases from J, with 13 bases between. CDR3 in amino acids: CSALRQVMNTEAFF. CDR3 sequence (DNA): TGCAGTGCTCTACGACAGGTTATGAACACTGAAGCTTTCTTT.

The V gene is TRBV4-3, the J gene TRBJ2-3; tentatively, D is TRBD1 (5 bases). The CDR3 runs to 16 residues. Deletions cut 0 bases from V and 8 bases from J, with 18 bases between. Looked up from germline, CDR1 is LGHNA and CDR2 is YSLEER. The CDR3 reads CASSQEMEGDVGTQYF. CDR3 nucleotide sequence: TGCGCCAGCAGCCAAGAGATGGAAGGGGATGTAGGTACGCAGTATTTT.

The V and J genes are TRBV27 and TRBJ2-3; D remains ambiguous. The length of the CDR3 is 14 residues. Germline CDR1 MNHEY, CDR2 SMNVEV (reference sequence). The germline V and J ends were trimmed by 2 bases and 4 bases, with 10 bases remaining between them. The CDR3 reads CASSLAIPADTQYF. Written as DNA, the CDR3 is TGTGCCAGCAGTTTAGCGATCCCCGCAGATACGCAGTATTTT.

A remark on this clonotype: A read error may produce the germline difference seen at one junction end. This chain joins TRBV11-2 and TRBJ2-5, with 7 bases identical to TRBD1. TRBJ2-1 explains the end of the DNA better; the J call may be wrong. This CDR3 region has 13 residues. Germline-derived CDR1 and CDR2 are SGHAT and FQNNGV. CDR3: CAGSPTHRGPQFF. The CDR3 DNA reads as TGTGCCGGCAGCCCGACCCACAGGGGCCCCCAGTTCTTC.

The J gene is TRBJ1-5, the V gene TRBV7-2; possible D gene TRBD1, 5 bases. The CDR3 spans 14 residues. Germline loops: CDR1 SGHTA, CDR2 FQGNSA. The V end was cut by 5 bases, the J end by 7 bases, with 15 bases between. The CDR3 region is CASSPLGETQPQHF. For the CDR3, the DNA is TGTGCCAGCAGCCCCCTGGGGGAAACGCAGCCCCAGCATTTT.

The chain recombines TRBV5-1 with TRBJ2-1; tentatively, D is TRBD2 (5 bases). The V end lost 4 bases, the J end lost 5 bases, and 13 bases lay between the germline ends. The CDR3 spans 14 residues. Germline V gives CDR1 SGHRS, CDR2 YFSETQ. The CDR3 DNA reads TGCGCCAGCAGCCCCCGGGGTTCGGACAATGAGCAGTTCTTC. Residues: CASSPRGSDNEQFF.

This chain joins TRBV27 and TRBJ2-5, with D perhaps TRBD2 (5 bases). V was pared by 2 bases and J by 5 bases, with 12 bases between. This CDR3 is 14 amino acids long. Germline CDR1 and CDR2: MNHEY and SMNVEV (reference sequence). CDR3 loop: CASSLDTSGETQYF. Written as DNA, the CDR3 is TGTGCCAGCAGTTTAGACACTAGTGGGGAGACCCAGTACTTC.

CDR3 protein: CASSLGAGAYYGYTF. CDR3 DNA: TGTGCCAGCAGCTTAGGGGCAGGGGCTTACTATGGCTACACCTTC. The J gene is TRBJ1-2, the V gene TRBV7-2; perhaps TRBD1 as D (6 bases). From germline, CDR1 is SGHTA and CDR2 FQGNSA. Trimming took 1 base from V and 3 from J, leaving 12 bases between them. The CDR3 consists of 15 residues.

The table lists this clonotype with a count of one. The rearrangement links TRBV4-3 to TRBJ1-2; a possible D gene is TRBD1 (5 bases). The CDR3 has 22 residues. The germline gives CDR1 LGHNA, CDR2 YSLEER. The V gene lost 3 bases and the J gene lost 3 bases, with 35 bases spanning the gap. The DNA of the CDR3 is TGCGCCAGCAGCCAGGATAGGGGATCCCCGTACAAGGACGCAGGGTTCGACTATGGCTACACCTTC. Residues: CASSQDRGSPYKDAGFDYGYTF.

This clonotype was counted only a few times. The chain uses TRBV5-4 and TRBJ2-7; D possibly corresponds to TRBD1 (6 bases). The germline V gene encodes CDR1 SGHNT and CDR2 YYREEE (reference sequence). The CDR3 has 13 amino acids. V was pared by 5 bases and J by 3 bases, with 12 bases between. The CDR3 sequence: CASRPDSFYEQYF. CDR3 sequence (DNA): TGTGCCAGCAGACCGGACAGCTTCTACGAGCAGTACTTC.

In this sample, this clonotype turned up a few times. The rearrangement links TRBV4-2 to TRBJ2-3; D uncertain. This CDR3 has 17 residues. Looked up from germline, CDR1 is LGHNA and CDR2 is YNFKEQ. V was shortened by 0 bases and J by 2 bases, with 15 bases between the two germline ends. The CDR3: CASSQDPGRLYTDTQYF. As DNA, the CDR3 is TGTGCCAGCAGCCAAGATCCCGGTAGACTTTACACAGATACGCAGTATTTT.